This record looks at one T cell receptor beta chain sequence and its context. Germline CDR1 SGHRS, CDR2 YFSETQ. The V gene lost 4 bases and the J gene lost 6 bases, with 11 bases spanning the gap. CDR3 length: 14 amino acids. This entry comes from a study of cytotoxic CD8 clonotypes in ibrutinib-treated CLL. Study in general: The patients comprised about eleven relapsed/refractory and more than 14 treatment-naive cases, approximately 18 IGHV unmutated. Mean yields were around 250,000 productive templates and 94,082 productive rearrangements per sample.

A 1 in 200,000 to 1 in 1 million T cell depth was the sequencing target. The assay was immunoSEQ multiplex PCR, and TCRdb's table has in-frame clones only and misses some. The data hold some 200,000 clones, with more than 70% observed a single time. The J gene is TRBJ1-6, the V gene TRBV5-1; D is uncertain. The sequence derives from a human donor with chronic lymphocytic leukemia. Material: PBMCs, obtained after 12 months of ibrutinib treatment. The CDR3 region is CASSPLASNSPLHF. The CDR3 DNA reads as TGCGCCAGCAGCCCCTTAGCCTCTAATTCACCCCTCCACTTT.